Included here is one TCR beta chain sequence, with context. This sample is part of a study of blood T cell repertoires in COVID-19. For the study at large: Acute-phase and convalescent COVID-19 samples originated in the United States, Italy and Spain. Sample material is recorded as cDNA or gDNA derived from T cells, B-cell-depleted T cells, or PBMCs.

Some clones are missing from TCRdb's copy, which holds only in-frame ones; the method was immunoSEQ multiplex PCR. Here the sample spans around 100,000 clones, more than 70% being singletons. Input material: peripheral blood. The source of this sequence is a human donor in a cohort sampled during active COVID-19.

The DNA for the CDR3 is TGTGCCAGCAGCCCGGGACAGGGGAATGAAAAACTGTTTTTT. This codes for CASSPGQGNEKLFF. J is TRBJ1-4 and V is TRBV9, with TRBD1 matching over 10 bases. V shed 4 bases, J shed 5 bases, and the junction held 2 bases outside the gene matches. The CDR3 loop spans 14 amino acids. Germline CDR1 and CDR2: SGDLS and YYNGEE.